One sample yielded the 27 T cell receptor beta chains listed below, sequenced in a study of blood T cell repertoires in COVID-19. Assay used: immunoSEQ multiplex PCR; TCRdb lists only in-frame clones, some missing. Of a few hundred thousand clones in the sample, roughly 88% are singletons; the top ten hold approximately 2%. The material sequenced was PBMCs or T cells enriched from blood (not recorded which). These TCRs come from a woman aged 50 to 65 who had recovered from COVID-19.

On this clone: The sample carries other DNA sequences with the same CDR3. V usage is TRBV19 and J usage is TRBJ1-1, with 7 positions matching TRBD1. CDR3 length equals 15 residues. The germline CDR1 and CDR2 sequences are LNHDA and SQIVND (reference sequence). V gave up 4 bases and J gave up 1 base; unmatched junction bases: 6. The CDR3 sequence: CASSTRTGGNTEAFF. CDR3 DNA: TGTGCCAGTAGTACAAGGACAGGAGGGAACACTGAAGCTTTCTTT.

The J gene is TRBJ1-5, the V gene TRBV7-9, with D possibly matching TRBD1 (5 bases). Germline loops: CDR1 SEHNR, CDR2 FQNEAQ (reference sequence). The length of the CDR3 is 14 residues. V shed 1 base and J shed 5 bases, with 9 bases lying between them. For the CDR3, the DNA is TGTGCCAGCAGCTTAGGGAGGGGTGATCAGCCCCAGCATTTT. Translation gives CASSLGRGDQPQHF.

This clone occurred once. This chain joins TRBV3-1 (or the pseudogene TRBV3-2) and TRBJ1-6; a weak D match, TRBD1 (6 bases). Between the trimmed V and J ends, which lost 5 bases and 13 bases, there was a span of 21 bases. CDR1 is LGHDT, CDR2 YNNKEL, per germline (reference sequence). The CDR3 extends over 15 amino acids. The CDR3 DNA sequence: TGTGCCAGCAGCTCTCGTTCTGGGGGCCAGACGCCCCTCCACTTT. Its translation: CASSSRSGGQTPLHF.

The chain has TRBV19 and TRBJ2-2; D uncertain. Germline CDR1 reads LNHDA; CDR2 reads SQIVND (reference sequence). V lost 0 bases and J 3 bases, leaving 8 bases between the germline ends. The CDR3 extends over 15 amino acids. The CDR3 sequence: CASSIDSLYTGELFF. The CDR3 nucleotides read TGTGCCAGTAGTATAGATAGCCTATACACCGGGGAGCTGTTTTTT.

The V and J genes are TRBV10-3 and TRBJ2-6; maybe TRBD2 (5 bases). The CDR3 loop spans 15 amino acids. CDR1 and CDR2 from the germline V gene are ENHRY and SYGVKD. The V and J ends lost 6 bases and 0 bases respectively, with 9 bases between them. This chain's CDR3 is CAIREGSSGANVLTF. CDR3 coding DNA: TGTGCCATCAGGGAAGGGAGCTCTGGGGCCAACGTCCTGACTTTC.

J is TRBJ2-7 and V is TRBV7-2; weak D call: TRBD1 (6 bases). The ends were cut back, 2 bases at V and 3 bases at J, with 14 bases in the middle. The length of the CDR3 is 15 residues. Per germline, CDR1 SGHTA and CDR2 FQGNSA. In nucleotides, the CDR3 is TGTGCCAGCAGCTTATCCGGGACACTTATCTACGAGCAGTACTTC. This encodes CASSLSGTLIYEQYF.

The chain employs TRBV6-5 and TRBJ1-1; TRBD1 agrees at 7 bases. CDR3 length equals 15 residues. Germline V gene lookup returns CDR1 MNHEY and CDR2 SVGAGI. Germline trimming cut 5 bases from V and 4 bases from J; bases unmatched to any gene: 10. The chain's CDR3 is CASSLAPTGVTEAFF. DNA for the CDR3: TGTGCCAGCAGTCTCGCCCCTACAGGGGTCACTGAAGCTTTCTTT.

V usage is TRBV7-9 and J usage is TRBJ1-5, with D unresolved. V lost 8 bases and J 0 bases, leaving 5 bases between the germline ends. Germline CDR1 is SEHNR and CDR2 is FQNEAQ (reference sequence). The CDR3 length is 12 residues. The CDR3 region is CASGSSNQPQHF. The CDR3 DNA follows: TGTGCCAGCGGCAGTAGCAATCAGCCCCAGCATTTT.

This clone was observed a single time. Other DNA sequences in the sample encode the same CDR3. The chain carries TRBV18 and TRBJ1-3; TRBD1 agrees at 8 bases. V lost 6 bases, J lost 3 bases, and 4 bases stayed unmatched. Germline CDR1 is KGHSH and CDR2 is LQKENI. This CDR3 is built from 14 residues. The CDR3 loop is CASSPDRGGNTIYF. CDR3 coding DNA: TGTGCCAGCTCGCCTGACAGGGGTGGAAACACCATATATTTT.

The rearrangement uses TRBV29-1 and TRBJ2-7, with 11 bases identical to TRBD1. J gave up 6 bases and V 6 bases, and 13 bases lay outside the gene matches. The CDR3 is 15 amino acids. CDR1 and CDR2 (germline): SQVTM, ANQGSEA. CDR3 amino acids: CSVGQGARLGFEQYF. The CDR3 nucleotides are TGCAGCGTCGGACAGGGGGCCAGGTTGGGTTTCGAGCAGTACTTC.

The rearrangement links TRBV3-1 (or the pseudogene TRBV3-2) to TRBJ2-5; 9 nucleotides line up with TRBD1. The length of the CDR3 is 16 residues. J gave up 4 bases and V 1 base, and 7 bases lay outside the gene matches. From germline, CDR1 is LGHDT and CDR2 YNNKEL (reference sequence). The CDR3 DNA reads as TGTGCCAGCAGCCAAGCCCCAGGGACAGGGAGAGAGACCCAGTACTTC. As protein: CASSQAPGTGRETQYF.

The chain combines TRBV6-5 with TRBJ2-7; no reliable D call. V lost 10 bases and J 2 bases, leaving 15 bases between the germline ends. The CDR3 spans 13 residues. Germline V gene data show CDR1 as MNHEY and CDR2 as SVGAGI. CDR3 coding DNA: TGTGCCACCCATCAAATGGAGCCCTACGAGCAGTACTTC. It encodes CATHQMEPYEQYF.

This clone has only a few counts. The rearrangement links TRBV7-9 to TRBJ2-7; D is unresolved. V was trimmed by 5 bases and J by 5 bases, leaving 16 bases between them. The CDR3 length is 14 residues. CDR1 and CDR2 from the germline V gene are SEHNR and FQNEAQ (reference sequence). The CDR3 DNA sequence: TGTGCCAGCAGCCTCTCAGCGTCCAGCCACGAGCAGTACTTC. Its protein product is CASSLSASSHEQYF.

The CDR3 sequence: CASSPTLTGRIPYGYTF. For the CDR3, the DNA is TGTGCCAGCTCACCAACCCTGACAGGGCGAATCCCATATGGCTACACCTTC. The chain has TRBV18 and TRBJ1-2; 7 positions match TRBD1. This CDR3 is 17 amino acids long. Trimming cost V 2 bases and J 5 bases; bases outside gene matches: 14. Germline V gene data show CDR1 as KGHSH and CDR2 as LQKENI.

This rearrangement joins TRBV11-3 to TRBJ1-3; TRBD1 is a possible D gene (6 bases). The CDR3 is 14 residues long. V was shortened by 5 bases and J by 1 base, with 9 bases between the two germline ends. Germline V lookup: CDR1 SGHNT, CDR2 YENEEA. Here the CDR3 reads CASSLGTSGNTIYF. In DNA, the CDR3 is TGTGCCAGCAGCCTCGGGACATCTGGAAACACCATATATTTT. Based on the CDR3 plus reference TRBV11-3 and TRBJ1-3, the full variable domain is EAGVVQSPRYKIIEKKQPVAFWCNPISGHNTLYWYLQNLGQGPELLIRYENEEAVDDSQLPKDRFSAERLKGVDSTLKIQPAELGDSAVYLCASSLGTSGNTIYFGEGSWLTVV.

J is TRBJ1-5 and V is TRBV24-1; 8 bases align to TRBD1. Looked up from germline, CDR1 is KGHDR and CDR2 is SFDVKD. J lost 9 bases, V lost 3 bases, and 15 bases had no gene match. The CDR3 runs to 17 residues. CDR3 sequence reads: CATSDPLDGTGPWPQHF. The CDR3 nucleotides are TGTGCCACCAGTGATCCTCTCGACGGGACAGGCCCTTGGCCCCAGCATTTT.

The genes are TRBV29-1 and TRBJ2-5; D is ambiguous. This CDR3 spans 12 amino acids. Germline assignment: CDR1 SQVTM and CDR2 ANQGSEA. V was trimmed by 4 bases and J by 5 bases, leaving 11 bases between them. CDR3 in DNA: TGCAGCGTTGTGACTGGTGGGGAGACCCAGTACTTC. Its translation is CSVVTGGETQYF.

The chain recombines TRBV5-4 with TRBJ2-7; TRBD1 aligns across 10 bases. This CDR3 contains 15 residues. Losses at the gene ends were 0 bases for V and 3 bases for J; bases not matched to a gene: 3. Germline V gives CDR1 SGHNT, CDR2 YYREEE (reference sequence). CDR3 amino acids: CASSLVTGGIYEQYF. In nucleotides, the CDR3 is TGTGCCAGCAGCTTGGTGACAGGGGGCATCTACGAGCAGTACTTC.

The CDR3 reads CASRNRVRAFF. The CDR3 nucleotides are TGTGCCAGCAGAAACAGGGTTCGAGCTTTCTTT. This chain joins TRBV28 and TRBJ1-1; perhaps TRBD1 as D (6 bases). The V gene lost 6 bases and the J gene lost 10 bases, with 12 bases spanning the gap. Germline CDR1 and CDR2: MDHEN and SYDVKM. The CDR3 runs 11 residues.

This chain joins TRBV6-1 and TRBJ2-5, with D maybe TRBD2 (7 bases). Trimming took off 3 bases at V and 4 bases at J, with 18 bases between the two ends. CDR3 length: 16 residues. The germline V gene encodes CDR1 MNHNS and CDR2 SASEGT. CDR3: CASSEGGGEVSETQYF. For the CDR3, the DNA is TGTGCCAGCAGTGAGGGGGGGGGCGAGGTCTCAGAGACCCAGTACTTC.

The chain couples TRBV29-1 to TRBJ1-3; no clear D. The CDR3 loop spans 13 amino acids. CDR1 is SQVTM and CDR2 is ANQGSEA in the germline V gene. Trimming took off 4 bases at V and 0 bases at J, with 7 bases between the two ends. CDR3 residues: CSVALISGNTIYF. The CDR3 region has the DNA TGCAGCGTTGCCCTTATCTCTGGAAACACCATATATTTT. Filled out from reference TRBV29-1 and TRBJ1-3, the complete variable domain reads SAVISQKPSRDICQRGTSLTIQCQVDSQVTMMFWYRQQPGQSLTLIATANQGSEATYESGFVIDKFPISRPNLTFSTLTVSNMSPEDSSIYLCSVALISGNTIYFGEGSWLTVV.

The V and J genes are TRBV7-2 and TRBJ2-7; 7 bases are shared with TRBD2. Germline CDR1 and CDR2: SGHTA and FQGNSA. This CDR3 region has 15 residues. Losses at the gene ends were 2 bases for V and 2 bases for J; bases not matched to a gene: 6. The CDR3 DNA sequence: TGTGCCAGCAGCTTACGGCGGGAGTCCCCCTACGAGCAGTACTTC. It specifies CASSLRRESPYEQYF.

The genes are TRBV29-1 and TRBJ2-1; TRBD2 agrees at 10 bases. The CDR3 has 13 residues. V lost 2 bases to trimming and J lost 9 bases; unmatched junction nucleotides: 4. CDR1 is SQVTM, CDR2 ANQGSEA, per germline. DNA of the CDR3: TGCAGCGTTGAATCTAGCGGGAGACGTGAGCAGTTCTTC. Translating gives CSVESSGRREQFF.

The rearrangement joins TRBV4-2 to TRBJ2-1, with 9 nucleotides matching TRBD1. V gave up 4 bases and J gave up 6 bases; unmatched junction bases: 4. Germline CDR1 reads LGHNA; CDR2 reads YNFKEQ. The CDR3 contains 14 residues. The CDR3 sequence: CASSPGQGGNEQFF. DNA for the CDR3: TGTGCCAGCAGCCCGGGACAGGGCGGCAATGAGCAGTTCTTC.

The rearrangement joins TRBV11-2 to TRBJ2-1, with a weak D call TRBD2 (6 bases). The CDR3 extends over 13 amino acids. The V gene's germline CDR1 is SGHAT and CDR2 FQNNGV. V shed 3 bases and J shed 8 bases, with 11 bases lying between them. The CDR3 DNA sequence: TGTGCCAGCAGCTTTGGGCGGGAACATGAGCAGTTCTTC. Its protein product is CASSFGREHEQFF. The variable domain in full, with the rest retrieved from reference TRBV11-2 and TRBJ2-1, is EAGVAQSPRYKIIEKRQSVAFWCNPISGHATLYWYQQILGQGPKLLIQFQNNGVVDDSQLPKDRFSAERLKGVDSTLKIQPAKLEDSAVYLCASSFGREHEQFFGPGTRLTVL.

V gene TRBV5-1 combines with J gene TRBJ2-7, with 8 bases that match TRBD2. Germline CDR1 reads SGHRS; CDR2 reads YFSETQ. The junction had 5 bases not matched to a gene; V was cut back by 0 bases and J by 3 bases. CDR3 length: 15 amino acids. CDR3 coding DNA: TGCGCCAGCAGCTTGGACTCGGGGGGGAGCTACGAGCAGTACTTC. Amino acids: CASSLDSGGSYEQYF.

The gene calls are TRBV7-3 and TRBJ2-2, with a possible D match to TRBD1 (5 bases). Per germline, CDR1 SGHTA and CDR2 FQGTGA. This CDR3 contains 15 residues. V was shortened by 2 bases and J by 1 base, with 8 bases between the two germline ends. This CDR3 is CASSLRRGNTGELFF. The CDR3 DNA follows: TGTGCCAGCAGCTTACGAAGGGGGAACACCGGGGAGCTGTTTTTT. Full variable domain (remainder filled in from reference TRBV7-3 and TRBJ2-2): GAGVSQTPSNKVTEKGKYVELRCDPISGHTALYWYRQSLGQGPEFLIYFQGTGAADDSGLPNDRFFAVRPEGSVSTLKIQRTERGDSAVYLCASSLRRGNTGELFFGEGSRLTVL.